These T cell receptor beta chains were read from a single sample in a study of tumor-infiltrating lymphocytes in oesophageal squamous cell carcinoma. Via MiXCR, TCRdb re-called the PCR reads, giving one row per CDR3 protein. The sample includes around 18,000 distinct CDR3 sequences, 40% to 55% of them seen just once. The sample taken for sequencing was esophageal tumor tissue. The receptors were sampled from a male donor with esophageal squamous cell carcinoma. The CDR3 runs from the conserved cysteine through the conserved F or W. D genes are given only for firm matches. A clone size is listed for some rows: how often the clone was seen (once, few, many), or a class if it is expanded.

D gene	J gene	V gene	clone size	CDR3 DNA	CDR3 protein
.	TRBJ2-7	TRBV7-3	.	TGTGCCAGCAGCTTTCCGGAATCCTACGAGCAGTACTTC	CASSFPESYEQYF
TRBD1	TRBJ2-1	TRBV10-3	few	TGTGCCATCAGCGGACAGGGAATCTACAATGAGCAGTTCTTC	CAISGQGIYNEQFF
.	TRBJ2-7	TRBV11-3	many	TGTGCCAGCAGCTTAGGGCCCCTCTACGAGCAGTACTTC	CASSLGPLYEQYF
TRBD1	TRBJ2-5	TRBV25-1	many	TGTGCCAGCAGTGATGGCAGGGGGCGGTCGGAGACCCAGTACTTC	CASSDGRGRSETQYF
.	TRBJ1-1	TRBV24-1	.	TGTGCCACCATCGGGACTATCCATTTGTCAGCTTTCTTT	CATIGTIHLSAFF
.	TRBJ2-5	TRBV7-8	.	TGTGCCAGCAGCCGGGAAGAGACCCAGTACTTC	CASSREETQYF
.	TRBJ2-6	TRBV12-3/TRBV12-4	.	TGTGCCAGCAGGGGGACATGGGCTGGGGCCATCGTCCTGACTTTC	CASRGTWAGAIVLTF
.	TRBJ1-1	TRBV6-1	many	TGTGCCAGCAACCCCGGGAGGAACACTGAAGCTTTCTTT	CASNPGRNTEAFF
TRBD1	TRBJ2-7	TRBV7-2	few	TGTGCCAGCAGCGAATCGGGACAGGCTTCCTACGAGCAGTACTTC	CASSESGQASYEQYF
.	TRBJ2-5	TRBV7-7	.	TGTGCTAGCAGCTCACAGGGACCTAAGGAGACCCAGTACTTC	CASSSQGPKETQYF
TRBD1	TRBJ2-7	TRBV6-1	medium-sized	TGTGCCAGCAGACGGGACAGTATCTACGAGCAGTACTTC	CASRRDSIYEQYF
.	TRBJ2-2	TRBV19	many	TGTGCCAGTAGTATAGCCCTGTCCTTTGCGAACACCGGGGAGCTGTTTTTT	CASSIALSFANTGELFF
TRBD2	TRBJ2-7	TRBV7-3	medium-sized	TGTGCCAGCAGCCGACATGCGGTAGCGGGGGCCGGTCTTCACTACGAGCAGTACTTC	CASSRHAVAGAGLHYEQYF
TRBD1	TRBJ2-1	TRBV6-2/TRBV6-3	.	TGTGCCAGCAGTTACTCGGGGACAGGGAACAATGAGCAGTTCTTC	CASSYSGTGNNEQFF
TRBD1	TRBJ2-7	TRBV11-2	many	TGTGCCAGCAGCTTACTGGACAGGGATTCCGGCGAGCAGTACTTC	CASSLLDRDSGEQYF
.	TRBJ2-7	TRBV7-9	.	TGTGCCAGCAGCGCGACTGTTATGGGCTACGAGCAGTACTTC	CASSATVMGYEQYF
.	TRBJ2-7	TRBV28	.	TGTGCCAGCAGTTTATATGGGCCCGGGAGTTACGAGCAGTACTTC	CASSLYGPGSYEQYF
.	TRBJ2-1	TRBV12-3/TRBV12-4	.	TGTGCCAGCAGCCCCGGTGCGGGGACCTACAATGAGCAGTTCTTC	CASSPGAGTYNEQFF
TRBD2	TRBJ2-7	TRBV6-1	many	TGTGCCAGCAGGAGGACTAGCTCCAACTACGAGCAGTACTTC	CASRRTSSNYEQYF
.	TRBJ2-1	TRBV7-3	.	TGTGCCAGCAGCTTGGGGTCCAGATACAATGAGCAGTTCTTC	CASSLGSRYNEQFF
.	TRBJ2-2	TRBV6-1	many	TGTGCCAGCTTTAGGCCAGGGAGACGGGAGCTGTTTTTT	CASFRPGRRELFF
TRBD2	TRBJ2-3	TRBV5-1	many	TGCGCCAGCAGCCTTCTAGCGGGTTCCACCACAGATACGCAGTATTTT	CASSLLAGSTTDTQYF
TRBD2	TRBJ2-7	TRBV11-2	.	TGTGCCAGCAGCTTAGGGACTAGCGGGAGGGATTACAATGAGCAGTACTTC	CASSLGTSGRDYNEQYF
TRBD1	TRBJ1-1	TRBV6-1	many	TGTGCCAGCCACAAGGACAGGGGGCTGGAAGCTTTCTTT	CASHKDRGLEAFF
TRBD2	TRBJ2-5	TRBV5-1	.	TGCGCCAGCAGCCGAACTCTAGCGGGAGGGCCAGGGGAGACCCAGTACTTC	CASSRTLAGGPGETQYF
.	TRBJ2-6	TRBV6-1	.	TGTGCCAGCATCGAAGGGGGGGCCGGGGCCAACGTCCTGACTTTC	CASIEGGAGANVLTF
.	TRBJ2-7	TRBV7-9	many	TGTGCCAGCAGCTCAGTAATAGCTGCATACTACGAGCAGTACTTC	CASSSVIAAYYEQYF
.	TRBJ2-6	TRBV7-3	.	TGTGCCAGCAGCTTATATCCCATCTTTAGCTCTGGGGCCAACGTCCTGACTTTC	CASSLYPIFSSGANVLTF
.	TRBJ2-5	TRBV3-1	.	TGTGCCAGCAGCCAGGCAGGGAATTTGGCTAGGGAGACCCAGTACTTC	CASSQAGNLARETQYF
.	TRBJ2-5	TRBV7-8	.	TGTGCCAGCAGCCACCCGACCCACCTCGACACGCAGTACCAAGAGACCCAGTACTTC	CASSHPTHLDTQYQETQYF
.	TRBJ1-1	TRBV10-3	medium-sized	TGTGCCATCAGTGAGGTTATAAGGGCCGTCCCCACCGAAGCTTTCTTT	CAISEVIRAVPTEAFF
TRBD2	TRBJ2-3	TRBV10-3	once	TGTGCCATCAGTGAGTCTCGACTAGCGGGAGGAACAGATACGCAGTATTTT	CAISESRLAGGTDTQYF
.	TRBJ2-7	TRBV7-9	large	TGTGCCAGCAGCTCACTGCGGTACGAGCAGTACTTC	CASSSLRYEQYF
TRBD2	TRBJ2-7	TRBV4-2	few	TGTGCCAGCAGCCAAGAAACTAGCGGGAGGGCCGAGCAGTACTTC	CASSQETSGRAEQYF
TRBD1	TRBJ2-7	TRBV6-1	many	TGTGCCAGCAGTTCCAACGACAGGGAGTACGAGCAGTACTTC	CASSSNDREYEQYF
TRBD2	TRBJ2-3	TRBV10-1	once	TGCGCCAGCAGTGCCATCGGGGGGAAGGATACGCAGTATTTT	CASSAIGGKDTQYF
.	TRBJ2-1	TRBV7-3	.	TGTGCCAGCAGCTTAACGGATTTGGACCCAAATGAGCAGTTCTTC	CASSLTDLDPNEQFF
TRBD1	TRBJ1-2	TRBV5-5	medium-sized	TGTGCCAGCAGCTTGGTAAGGGGGCAGAACTATGGCTACACCTTC	CASSLVRGQNYGYTF
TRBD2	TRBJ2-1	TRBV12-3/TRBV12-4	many	TGTGCCAGCAGAGAGAGCGGGAGGGACAATGAGCAGTTCTTC	CASRESGRDNEQFF
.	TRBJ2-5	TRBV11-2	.	TGTGCCAGCAGCTTTAGCGGCCGGGAGACCCAGTACTTC	CASSFSGRETQYF
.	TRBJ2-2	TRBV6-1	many	TGTGCCAGCCACGATGGACTGGGGTACCGAGCGAACACCGGGGAGCTGTTTTTT	CASHDGLGYRANTGELFF
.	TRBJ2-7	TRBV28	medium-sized	TGTGCCAGCAAAGGGAGGGGGGCGTCCTACGAGCAGTACTTC	CASKGRGASYEQYF
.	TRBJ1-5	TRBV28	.	TGTGCCAGCAGTTTCGGGCACGGTCAGCCCCAGCATTTT	CASSFGHGQPQHF
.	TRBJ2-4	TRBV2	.	TGTGCCAGCGGGGACCCCCCCGGGGCCAAAAACATTCAGTACTTC	CASGDPPGAKNIQYF
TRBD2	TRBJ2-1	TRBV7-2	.	TGTGCCAGCAGCTCAACAAGTCGACTAGCGGGAGTACGGTTGTGGGACAATGAGCAGTTCTTC	CASSSTSRLAGVRLWDNEQFF
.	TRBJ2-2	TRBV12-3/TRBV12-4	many	TGTGCCAGCAGTTTTGGGCAGGGCAACACCGGGGAGCTGTTTTTT	CASSFGQGNTGELFF
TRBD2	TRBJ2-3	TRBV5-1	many	TGCGCCAGCAGCTCGCGGGGGGGCGCAGATACGCAGTATTTT	CASSSRGGADTQYF
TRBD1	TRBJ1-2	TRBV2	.	TGTGCCAGCAGTGTGGACAGGGAGAACTATGGCTACACCTTC	CASSVDRENYGYTF
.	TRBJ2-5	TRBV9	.	TGTGCCAGCAGCGTAGATTGGCTTCGAGAGACCCAGTACTTC	CASSVDWLRETQYF
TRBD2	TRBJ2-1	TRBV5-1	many	TGCGCCAGCAGCCAATCAGCGGGGGTCTACAATGAGCAGTTCTTC	CASSQSAGVYNEQFF
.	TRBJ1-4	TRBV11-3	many	TGTGCCAGCAGCTTAGCAGGGCCCGAAAAACTGTTTTTT	CASSLAGPEKLFF
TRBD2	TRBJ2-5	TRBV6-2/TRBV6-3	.	TGTGCCAGCAGAGATAGGGACTACCGGTACCAAGAGACCCAGTACTTC	CASRDRDYRYQETQYF
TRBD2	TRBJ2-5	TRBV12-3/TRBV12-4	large	TGTGCCAGCAGTTTGGGGCGGGGGGGCCAAGAGACCCAGTACTTC	CASSLGRGGQETQYF
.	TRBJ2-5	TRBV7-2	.	TGTGCCAGCAGCTTAGAGTTTTGGCAGCAAGAGACCCAGTACTTC	CASSLEFWQQETQYF
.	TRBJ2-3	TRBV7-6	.	TGTGCCAGCAGCTTAGCGGTGGGCGAAGATACGCAGTATTTT	CASSLAVGEDTQYF
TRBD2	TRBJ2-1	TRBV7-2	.	TGTGCCAGCAGCCCCGAACTAGCGGGAGTTTACAATGAGCAGTTCTTC	CASSPELAGVYNEQFF
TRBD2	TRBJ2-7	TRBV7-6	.	TGTGCCAGCAGCCGCGGACTAGCGGGAGGTAATGAGCAGTACTTC	CASSRGLAGGNEQYF
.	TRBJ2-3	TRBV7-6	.	TGTGCCAGCAGCCCCGGGCTGGGAGATACGCAGTATTTT	CASSPGLGDTQYF